The 2 T cell receptor beta chains below all came from one sample that was sequenced in a study of T cells in Graves' hyperthyroidism and ophthalmopathy. What was amplified from RNA transcripts were TCR beta CDR3 regions. HTBI primers were used for first-round RT-PCR of the TCR CDR3. One entry per CDR3 protein, called by TCRdb with MiXCR from the multiplex PCR reads. The sample shows 660,000 or so distinct CDR3 sequences, under 25% of them seen only once. The sequencing input was blood. The receptors here all came from a young man with Graves' ophthalmopathy.

This chain links TRBV19 with TRBJ2-1; 9 bases agree with TRBD1. The CDR3 covers 14 residues. After removal of 4 bases from V and 6 bases from J, the junction contained 4 bases not matched to a gene. Germline V gives CDR1 LNHDA, CDR2 SQIVND (reference sequence). CDR3 amino acids: CASSNRDRVNEQFF. The CDR3 bases are TGTGCCAGTAGTAACCGGGACAGGGTCAATGAGCAGTTCTTC.

A few counts support this clonotype. The J gene is TRBJ2-1, the V gene TRBV9; D perhaps matches TRBD2 (6 bases). The CDR3 contains 16 residues. Germline CDR1 and CDR2: SGDLS and YYNGEE. Trimming stripped 0 bases from V and 4 bases from J, with 14 bases between. For the CDR3, the DNA is TGTGCCAGCAGCGTAGATGGGGCGGGACCGTACAATGAGCAGTTCTTC. This sequence encodes CASSVDGAGPYNEQFF.